This T cell receptor beta chain was profiled in a study of beta chain bispecific antibodies for T cell cancers. Expansion lasted 3 days, with either anti-CD3 antibody OKT3 or CD3/CD28 beads. Germline V lookup: CDR1 SNHLY, CDR2 FYNNEI. The CDR3 is 11 amino acids. The V end was cut by 5 bases, the J end by 2 bases, with 4 bases between. TCRdb fed the 5' RACE reads into MiXCR, producing one record per CDR3 protein. The profile covers about 20,000 distinct CDR3 sequences, with about 2.7% appearing a single time and over 25% taken by the ten largest. Study results and caveats: In these mixed samples, most targeted TRBV reads derived from the leukemia cell line.

There are many counts of this clonotype. The antigen is not known. The specimen was healthy donor T cells cultured with leukemia cells. This chain uses TRBV2 with TRBJ2-7; D ambiguous. The sequence was collected from a human donor in good health. Some clones in this sample may be carry-over from other donors' samples. CDR3 sequence: CASSTAYEQYF. The CDR3 bases are TGTGCCAGCAGTACAGCCTACGAGCAGTACTTC. Variable domain in full (rest from reference TRBV2 and TRBJ2-7): EPEVTQTPSHQVTQMGQEVILRCVPISNHLYFYWYRQILGQKVEFLVSFYNNEISEKSEIFDDQFSVERPDGSNFTLKIRSTKLEDSAMYFCASSTAYEQYFGPGTRLTVT.